This T cell receptor (beta chain) was obtained from a study of T cells after posttransplantation cyclophosphamide. General study results and limits: Blood and skin or GI T cell repertoires showed limited TRB overlap.

Assay: immunoSEQ multiplex PCR; the TCRdb copy retains only in-frame clones and omits some. The profile shows 50,000 to 55,000 clones, about 82% of them singletons. This clone has only one observation. The antigen remains undetermined. Sequencing was done on a sample of PBMCs. The TCR comes from a man aged 25 to 45 with a blood cancer, CMV-positive, and with a related stem cell donor.

Here the CDR3 reads CATDPDINYGYTF. The CDR3 region has the DNA TGTGCCACCGATCCGGACATAAACTATGGCTACACCTTC. The genes are TRBV6-1 and TRBJ1-2; D perhaps matches TRBD1 (5 bases). V dropped 10 bases and J dropped 2 bases, with 14 bases sitting between them. The CDR3 runs 13 residues. Germline CDR1 is MNHNS and CDR2 is SASEGT.